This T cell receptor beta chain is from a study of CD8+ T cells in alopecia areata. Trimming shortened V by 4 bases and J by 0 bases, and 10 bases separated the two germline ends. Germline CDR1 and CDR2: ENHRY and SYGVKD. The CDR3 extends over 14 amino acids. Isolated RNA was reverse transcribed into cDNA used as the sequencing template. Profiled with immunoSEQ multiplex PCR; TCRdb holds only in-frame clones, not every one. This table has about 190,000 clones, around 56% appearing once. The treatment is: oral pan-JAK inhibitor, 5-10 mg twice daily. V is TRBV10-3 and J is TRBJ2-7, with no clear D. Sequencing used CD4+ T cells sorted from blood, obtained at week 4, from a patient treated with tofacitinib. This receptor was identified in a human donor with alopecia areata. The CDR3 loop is CAISATRDSYEQYF. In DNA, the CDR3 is TGTGCCATCAGTGCGACCCGAGACTCCTACGAGCAGTACTTC.